Detailed here is one TCR beta chain. In the original analysis: Estimation of nucleated cell counts relied on the amplification of reference gene primers. The repertoire was sequenced with immunoSEQ multiplex PCR; TCRdb's copy has only in-frame clones and lacks some. The V and J calls and the clone size are those of that table, but D and trimming were determined from the DNA. The repertoire holds about 250,000 clones, with about four fifths as singletons. The V and J ends lost 1 base and 2 bases, in that order; junction bases with no gene match: 3. This CDR3 has 15 residues. Germline V gene lookup returns CDR1 SGHRS and CDR2 YFSETQ. The data belong to a study of blood T cell repertoires in COVID-19. As for the study in general: The United States, Italy and Spain supplied acute and convalescent COVID-19 samples. Nucleic acid was either cDNA or gDNA, and it came from T cells, B-cell-depleted T cells, or PBMCs.

Sequencing was performed on peripheral blood. The chain recombines TRBV5-1 with TRBJ2-7; 10 bases are a match to TRBD2. The origin of this receptor is a man older than 75 with acute or convalescent COVID-19. In nucleotides, the CDR3 is TGCGCCAGCAGCTTGCGACTAGCGGGTGCCTACGAGCAGTACTTC. Translating gives CASSLRLAGAYEQYF.